Presented here are 13 T cell receptor beta chains from one specimen sequenced in a study of T cell responses to AZD1222 COVID-19 vaccine. TCRdb's copy holds only in-frame clones and misses some; the assay was immunoSEQ multiplex PCR. The table has roughly 150,000 clones, more than 70% seen once. The sequences come from peripheral blood, collected on day 0 of AZD1222 vaccination. Receptors originate from an adult in good health.

The chain has TRBV6-2 or TRBV6-3 and TRBJ2-5; 7 bases align to TRBD2. The CDR3 is 19 amino acids. J gave up 2 bases and V 5 bases, and 20 bases lay outside the gene matches. Per the germline V gene, CDR1 is MNHEY and CDR2 is SVGEGT. The CDR3 loop is CASSDLEARKRGAQETQYF. CDR3 DNA sequence: TGTGCCAGCAGTGACCTGGAAGCCCGTAAGCGGGGAGCACAAGAGACCCAGTACTTC.

This rearrangement joins TRBV28 to TRBJ1-2, with TRBD1 matching 7 bases. V gave up 1 base and J gave up 10 bases; unmatched junction bases: 15. The CDR3 consists of 16 residues. CDR1 is MDHEN, CDR2 SYDVKM, per germline. The CDR3 DNA reads TGTGCCAGCAGTTTATACCGGCCAGCGACAGGGTTCGACTACACCTTC. Residues: CASSLYRPATGFDYTF.

The chain recombines TRBV6-2 or TRBV6-3 with TRBJ1-5; D remains ambiguous. Germline V CDR1 and CDR2: MNHEY, SVGEGT. The CDR3 contains 14 residues. V was trimmed by 4 bases and J by 1 base, leaving 8 bases between them. The DNA for the CDR3 is TGTGCCAGCAGTTGGCCAGAGAGCAATCAGCCCCAGCATTTT. Translated: CASSWPESNQPQHF.

The rearrangement uses TRBV6-5 and TRBJ2-3; D uncertain. Germline V gives CDR1 MNHEY, CDR2 SVGAGI. The V and J ends lost 7 bases and 4 bases respectively, with 15 bases between them. The CDR3 spans 14 residues. The CDR3 region is CASTPWASADTQYF. The CDR3 nucleotides are TGTGCCAGCACTCCTTGGGCTTCGGCAGATACGCAGTATTTT.

The chain uses TRBV29-1 and TRBJ2-5, with D uncertain. The germline V gene has CDR1 SQVTM and CDR2 ANQGSEA. V shed 4 bases and J shed 2 bases, with 8 bases lying between them. The CDR3 is 12 residues long. Here the CDR3 reads CSVARLQETQYF. DNA of the CDR3: TGCAGCGTTGCTCGGTTACAAGAGACCCAGTACTTC.

In its sample, this clone was seen once. The J gene is TRBJ1-5, the V gene TRBV28; perhaps TRBD1 as D (6 bases). V was trimmed by 3 bases and J by 2 bases, leaving 11 bases between them. CDR1 and CDR2 from the germline V gene are MDHEN and SYDVKM. This CDR3 has 15 residues. The CDR3 DNA sequence: TGTGCCAGCAGTTTCCGCAGGGGTGGCAATCAGCCCCAGCATTTT. This gives the protein CASSFRRGGNQPQHF.

As concerns this clone: Other DNA sequences in the sample encode the same CDR3. This sequence joins TRBV5-1 and TRBJ2-7; D gene ambiguous. The V and J ends lost 3 bases and 7 bases respectively, with 14 bases between them. CDR1 is SGHRS and CDR2 is YFSETQ in the germline V gene. The CDR3 length is 13 residues. CDR3 amino acids: CASSSEGLGEQYF. The CDR3 DNA is TGCGCCAGCAGCTCGGAAGGGCTTGGGGAGCAGTACTTC.

Written as DNA, the CDR3 is TGTGCCAGTAGTATAGAGGGGGGCAGGAACACTGAAGCTTTCTTT. This encodes CASSIEGGRNTEAFF. The chain recombines TRBV19 with TRBJ1-1; the D gene is possibly TRBD1 (6 bases). Germline V gene lookup returns CDR1 LNHDA and CDR2 SQIVND (reference sequence). V shed 0 bases and J shed 1 base, with 9 bases lying between them. The CDR3 contains 15 residues.

V usage is TRBV5-4 and J usage is TRBJ1-2, with a tentative D call TRBD1 (5 bases). The CDR3 covers 12 residues. CDR1 is SGHNT and CDR2 is YYREEE in the germline V gene (reference sequence). The V and J ends lost 4 bases and 5 bases respectively, with 9 bases between them. This CDR3 reads CASSTGGYGYTF. In nucleotides, the CDR3 is TGTGCCAGCAGCACGGGGGGATATGGCTACACCTTC.

The V and J genes are TRBV28 and TRBJ2-7; D call uncertain. The germline V gene encodes CDR1 MDHEN and CDR2 SYDVKM. The CDR3 totals 11 residues. Trimming cost V 8 bases and J 3 bases, with 8 bases left between them. The CDR3 is CASGVFYEQYF. DNA for the CDR3: TGTGCCAGCGGGGTTTTCTACGAGCAGTACTTC. Using reference TRBV28 and TRBJ2-7 for the parts outside the CDR3, the full variable domain is DVKVTQSSRYLVKRTGEKVFLECVQDMDHENMFWYRQDPGLGLRLIYFSYDVKMKEKGDIPEGYSVSREKKERFSLILESASTNQTSMYLCASGVFYEQYFGPGTRLTVT.

The V call is TRBV15, the J call TRBJ1-6, with a tentative D call TRBD1 (5 bases). Trimming removed 6 bases at V and 8 bases at J, with 11 bases between. Germline lookup yields CDR1 LNHNV and CDR2 YYDKDF (reference sequence). The length of the CDR3 is 13 residues. The CDR3: CATRTAGDSPLHF. CDR3 nucleotides: TGTGCCACCAGGACAGCGGGAGATTCACCCCTCCACTTT.

The DNA for the CDR3 is TGTGCCAGTAGACCCCTGTCAGCTGGAAACACCATATATTTT. Its translation is CASRPLSAGNTIYF. The chain combines TRBV19 with TRBJ1-3; D remains unclear. V dropped 6 bases and J dropped 2 bases, with 11 bases sitting between them. CDR1 is LNHDA, CDR2 SQIVND, per germline (reference sequence). The CDR3 covers 14 residues. The full variable domain, in which reference TRBV19 and TRBJ1-3 provide the parts outside the CDR3, is DGGITQSPKYLFRKEGQNVTLSCEQNLNHDAMYWYRQDPGQGLRLIYYSQIVNDFQKGDIAEGYSVSREKKESFPLTVTSAQKNPTAFYLCASRPLSAGNTIYFGEGSWLTVV.

The gene calls are TRBV6-5 and TRBJ1-2, with TRBD1 as a possible D gene (6 bases). CDR1 and CDR2 from the germline V gene are MNHEY and SVGAGI. V was pared by 6 bases and J by 7 bases, with 21 bases between. There are 15 residues in the CDR3. This CDR3 reads CASRTNRGERTGYTF. The CDR3 DNA reads as TGTGCCAGCAGGACTAATAGGGGGGAAAGGACTGGCTACACCTTC.